The 24 T cell receptor beta chains listed next were all sequenced from one sample in a study of blood T cell repertoires in COVID-19. The data were produced by immunoSEQ multiplex PCR, yet TCRdb's version contains in-frame clones alone and is incomplete. The table records approximately 100,000 clones, around 79% of them present only once. The sequenced material came from peripheral blood. The receptors stem from a man in his 70s with active or convalescent COVID-19.

This clone is a singleton in its sample. This CDR3 is also generated by other DNA sequences in the sample. The chain combines TRBV7-9 with TRBJ1-4, with D perhaps matching TRBD1 (5 bases). Germline CDR1 is SEHNR and CDR2 is FQNEAQ (reference sequence). The CDR3 has 14 amino acids. Trimming removed 1 base at V and 8 bases at J, with 11 bases between. The CDR3 region is CASSLGQGGEKLFF. The CDR3 DNA reads TGTGCCAGCAGCTTAGGGCAGGGAGGGGAAAAACTGTTTTTT.

The chain uses TRBV28 and TRBJ1-2, with 7 nucleotides matching TRBD1. Trimming cost V 6 bases and J 1 base; bases outside gene matches: 5. This CDR3 comprises 14 residues. The germline CDR1 and CDR2 sequences are MDHEN and SYDVKM. CDR3 DNA: TGTGCCAGCAGAGCCGGGACAGATAACTATGGCTACACCTTC. Translation: CASRAGTDNYGYTF.

This chain uses TRBV27 with TRBJ1-5; unclear D gene. Germline lookup yields CDR1 MNHEY and CDR2 SMNVEV (reference sequence). CDR3 length equals 17 residues. Trimming removed 4 bases from V and 2 bases from J, with 18 bases in between. Here the CDR3 reads CASSSSGSPDGNQPQHF. Here the CDR3 DNA reads TGTGCCAGCAGTTCCTCCGGGAGTCCCGATGGCAATCAGCCCCAGCATTTT.

CDR3 bases: TGCGCCAGCAGTGAGTCGGTCGAGACAGGGATACCTGAAGCTTTCTTT. It encodes CASSESVETGIPEAFF. The chain links TRBV10-2 to TRBJ1-1; 7 bases agree with TRBD1. In germline, CDR1 is WSHSY, CDR2 SAAADI. V trimming: 0 bases; J trimming: 6 bases; junction bases outside the gene matches: 10. The CDR3 sequence is 16 residues long.

This sequence joins TRBV27 and TRBJ1-2; 8 nucleotides match TRBD1. Per germline, CDR1 MNHEY and CDR2 SMNVEV (reference sequence). The junction had 14 bases not matched to a gene; V was cut back by 6 bases and J by 2 bases. There are 17 residues in the CDR3. The CDR3 spells CASSPGQGRARNYGYTF. DNA of the CDR3: TGTGCCAGCAGCCCCGGACAGGGAAGAGCGCGGAACTATGGCTACACCTTC.

This clone was detected a few times. The J gene is TRBJ2-1, the V gene TRBV24-1, with TRBD1 identical over 10 bases. Germline V gene sequence: CDR1 KGHDR, CDR2 SFDVKD. V shed 6 bases and J 9 bases; nucleotides not matched to a gene: 16. CDR3 length: 17 residues. The CDR3: CATSLGQGVTLAAEQFF. The CDR3 region has the DNA TGTGCCACCAGTCTTGGACAGGGGGTAACACTAGCCGCTGAGCAGTTCTTC.

The rearrangement links TRBV29-1 to TRBJ1-1; no definite D call. The CDR3 sequence is 12 residues long. Trimming shortened V by 4 bases and J by 1 base, and 7 bases separated the two germline ends. CDR1 is SQVTM and CDR2 is ANQGSEA in the germline V gene. The CDR3 nucleotides read TGCAGCGTTGTGTCGCGGAACACTGAAGCTTTCTTT. The encoded protein is CSVVSRNTEAFF.

The V gene is TRBV5-1, the J gene TRBJ2-1, with D perhaps TRBD2 (5 bases). The CDR3 loop spans 15 amino acids. Germline CDR1 is SGHRS and CDR2 is YFSETQ. V was pared by 4 bases and J by 0 bases, with 11 bases between. The DNA for the CDR3 is TGCGCCAGCAGCCCTAGCCCTAGCTCCTACAATGAGCAGTTCTTC. It specifies CASSPSPSSYNEQFF.

J is TRBJ2-5 and V is TRBV18, with D unclear. V was pared by 0 bases and J by 5 bases, with 16 bases between. The germline gives CDR1 KGHSH, CDR2 LQKENI. There are 16 residues in the CDR3. The CDR3 region is CASSPPTLVGMETQYF. In nucleotides, the CDR3 is TGTGCCAGCTCACCACCTACCCTAGTCGGTATGGAGACCCAGTACTTC.

The J gene is TRBJ2-3, the V gene TRBV7-6; perhaps TRBD2 as D (6 bases). V gave up 2 bases and J gave up 8 bases, with 8 bases separating them. Germline CDR1 and CDR2: SGHVS and FNYEAQ. This CDR3 contains 12 residues. In nucleotides, the CDR3 is TGTGCCAGCAGCTTACAGGGAGGTACGCAGTATTTT. Protein product: CASSLQGGTQYF.

The chain uses TRBV6-6 and TRBJ1-1; D is possibly TRBD1 (5 bases). The germline V gene encodes CDR1 MNHNY and CDR2 SVGAGI (reference sequence). This CDR3 contains 13 residues. V was cut by 6 bases and J by 4 bases, with 12 bases left in between. The CDR3, as DNA: TGTGCCAGCAGACCCGCAGGGCTCACTGAAGCTTTCTTT. It encodes CASRPAGLTEAFF.

The J gene is TRBJ1-1, the V gene TRBV6-1; D unclear. CDR3 length: 15 residues. V was trimmed by 3 bases and J by 6 bases, leaving 17 bases between them. CDR1 is MNHNS, CDR2 SASEGT, per germline. The CDR3 sequence: CASSEQTGWVAEAFF. CDR3 coding DNA: TGTGCCAGCAGTGAGCAGACGGGGTGGGTCGCTGAAGCTTTCTTT.

This clone came up once. The chain links TRBV5-1 to TRBJ1-1; perhaps TRBD1 as D (5 bases). Trimming shortened V by 6 bases and J by 4 bases, and 7 bases separated the two germline ends. This CDR3 comprises 11 residues. The germline gives CDR1 SGHRS, CDR2 YFSETQ. The CDR3 reads CASKDSTEAFF. The CDR3 DNA sequence: TGCGCCAGCAAAGACAGCACTGAAGCTTTCTTT.

The chain carries TRBV14 and TRBJ1-3; TRBD1 might be the D (6 bases). V lost 1 base and J 0 bases, leaving 7 bases between the germline ends. From germline, CDR1 is SGHDN and CDR2 FVKESK. The CDR3 runs 15 residues. The CDR3 bases are TGTGCCAGCAGCCAAGGAGGGGGCTCTGGAAACACCATATATTTT. Protein product: CASSQGGGSGNTIYF. The full variable domain, completed using reference TRBV14 and TRBJ1-3, is EAGVTQFPSHSVIEKGQTVTLRCDPISGHDNLYWYRRVMGKEIKFLLHFVKESKQDESGMPNNRFLAERTGGTYSTLKVQPAELEDSGVYFCASSQGGGSGNTIYFGEGSWLTVV.

V is TRBV7-2 and J is TRBJ2-3, with 10 bases matching TRBD2. Germline V gives CDR1 SGHTA, CDR2 FQGNSA. Trimming removed 3 bases from V and 4 bases from J; junction bases left unmatched: 1. The length of the CDR3 is 14 residues. The CDR3 coding sequence is TGTGCCAGCAGCTTCGGACTAGCGGCAGATACGCAGTATTTT. Translating it yields CASSFGLAADTQYF.

The rearrangement uses TRBV21-1 and TRBJ2-7; no check of the table's D call, TRBD1, against the DNA was made. TRBV21-1 is a pseudogene. The CDR3 is 16 amino acids. The CDR3: CASSTDRGLKNHEQYF. The CDR3 DNA is TGTGCCAGCAGCACGGACAGGGGGCTTAAGAACCACGAGCAGTACTTC.

The chain combines TRBV25-1 with TRBJ2-5; D may be TRBD1 (6 bases). Germline values: CDR1 MGHDK, CDR2 SYGVNS. This CDR3 contains 13 residues. The ends were cut back, 7 bases at V and 5 bases at J, with 14 bases in the middle. Here the CDR3 reads CASTTQGRETQYF. CDR3 coding DNA: TGTGCCAGCACAACACAGGGTCGGGAGACCCAGTACTTC.

In its sample, this clone was seen a few times. V and J are TRBV6-2 or TRBV6-3 and TRBJ1-6; 7 nucleotides agree with TRBD1. The germline CDR1 and CDR2 sequences are MNHEY and SVGEGT. There are 16 residues in the CDR3. Germline trimming cut 6 bases from V and 1 base from J; bases unmatched to any gene: 6. The CDR3 reads CASSLNRGSYNSPLHF. CDR3 bases: TGTGCCAGCAGCCTAAACAGGGGATCCTATAATTCACCCCTCCACTTT.

The rearrangement links TRBV3-1 (or the pseudogene TRBV3-2) to TRBJ2-2; 7 bases are a match to TRBD1. This CDR3 region has 15 residues. Germline assignment: CDR1 LGHDT and CDR2 YNNKEL (reference sequence). J lost 6 bases, V lost 4 bases, and 8 bases had no gene match. The CDR3 nucleotides read TGTGCCAGCAGCCCCCCCGGACAGGATTCCGGGGAGCTGTTTTTT. It codes for CASSPPGQDSGELFF.

With regard to this clone: The junction does not match germline at one end; this may be a read error. The rearrangement joins TRBV7-7 to TRBJ1-6; a weak D match, TRBD1 (6 bases). CDR1 and CDR2 (germline): SSHAT, FNYEAQ (reference sequence). This CDR3 is built from 13 residues. The CDR3 nucleotides read TGTGCTAGCAGCTTGGACAGAGATTCACCCCTCCACTTT. This gives the protein CASSLDRDSPLHF.

The J gene is TRBJ1-4, the V gene TRBV19, with TRBD1 matching 9 bases. The CDR3 contains 14 residues. J gave up 7 bases and V 7 bases, and 7 bases lay outside the gene matches. In germline, CDR1 is LNHDA, CDR2 SQIVND (reference sequence). The CDR3 region has the DNA TGTGCCAGTAAAGGGGGACAGGGAGTTGAAAAACTGTTTTTT. This gives the protein CASKGGQGVEKLFF.

CDR3 in DNA: TGCGCCAGCAGCTTGGCCAAGCGGGAGGGTCTGGAGACCCAGTACTTC. This sequence encodes CASSLAKREGLETQYF. The V call is TRBV5-1, the J call TRBJ2-5, with 10 bases fitting TRBD2. This CDR3 has 16 residues. V shed 0 bases and J 5 bases; nucleotides not matched to a gene: 7. Per germline, CDR1 SGHRS and CDR2 YFSETQ.

The V gene is TRBV24-1, the J gene TRBJ2-3; 12 bases are a match to TRBD2. Germline-derived CDR1 and CDR2 are KGHDR and SFDVKD. CDR3 length equals 16 residues. V lost 2 bases and J lost 4; bases outside the gene matches: 3. CDR3: CATSDWTSGNADTQYF. CDR3 sequence (DNA): TGTGCCACCAGTGATTGGACTAGCGGGAATGCAGATACGCAGTATTTT.

Ten or more counts support this clone. The V and J genes are TRBV24-1 and TRBJ2-1; D perhaps matches TRBD2 (5 bases). Germline V CDR1 and CDR2: KGHDR, SFDVKD. The CDR3 totals 12 residues. V shed 5 bases and J shed 12 bases, with 13 bases lying between them. The CDR3 region has the DNA TGTGCCACCAGTGTGCCGGGTCGGGGGCAGTTCTTC. This translates into CATSVPGRGQFF.